This T cell receptor beta chain was sequenced during a study of human T cells and chemical hapten exposure. Whole-study context: The patients, most of them female, presented with alopecia areata, totalis or universalis.

Original methodology: With a range of about 20,000 to 690,600, the median per sample was around 96,000 TCRs. TCRdb re-derived calls from the RACE reads in MiXCR, one entry per CDR3 protein. These V and J calls originate from TCRdb's pipeline instead of the authors' own analysis. The sample records more than 110,000 distinct CDR3 sequences, 10% to 15% being singletons. V lost 2 bases and J 1 base, leaving 11 bases between the germline ends. The CDR3 totals 15 residues. The germline V gene encodes CDR1 MNHNY and CDR2 SVGAGI (reference sequence). Stated time point: patch test 2, 6 weeks after DPC sensitization. The treatment is: therapeutic diphenylcyclopropenone sensitization with weekly scalp DPC.

Sequencing was performed on whole blood, taken in connection with sensitization to the hapten diphenylcyclopropenone (DPC). The chain has TRBV6-6 and TRBJ1-1, with D possibly being TRBD1 (5 bases). The clonotype was recovered from a woman in her 50s with alopecia areata. Some clones in this sample may be carry-over from other donors' samples. In nucleotides, the CDR3 is TGTGCCAGCAGTTACAAGGACGGGGCGAACACTGAAGCTTTCTTT. This codes for CASSYKDGANTEAFF.